The 11 T cell receptor beta chains given below trace back to one sample, sequenced in a study of blood T cell dynamics during melanoma immunotherapy. TCRdb's copy holds only in-frame clones and misses some; the assay was immunoSEQ multiplex PCR. Of roughly 22,000 clones listed, roughly 89% are singletons. Specified time point: pre-treatment baseline. The source was blood, collected from a patient treated with checkpoint blockade. Every receptor here comes from a human donor with melanoma.

V is TRBV11-2 and J is TRBJ2-5, with 8 bases that match TRBD2. TRBJ2-7 explains the end of the DNA better; the J call may be wrong. The CDR3 is 13 residues long. Germline V gene lookup returns CDR1 SGHAT and CDR2 FQNNGV. This CDR3 reads CASSPGGVYEQYF. In DNA, the CDR3 is TGTGCCAGCAGCCCCGGGGGGGTCTACGAGCAGTACTTC.

The chain carries TRBV14 and TRBJ2-2; no clear D gene. Per the germline V gene, CDR1 is SGHDN and CDR2 is FVKESK. The CDR3 runs to 14 residues. V lost 0 bases and J 6 bases, leaving 8 bases between the germline ends. This CDR3 is CASSQDGGPGELFF. Here the CDR3 DNA reads TGTGCCAGCAGCCAAGATGGTGGTCCCGGGGAGCTGTTTTTT.

The DNA of the CDR3 is TGTGCCAGCAGCCCTCCCGCAAAGGGGGACGGCTTCTACGAGCAGTACTTC. Protein: CASSPPAKGDGFYEQYF. The chain employs TRBV9 and TRBJ2-7, with TRBD1 as a possible D gene (6 bases). Trimming removed 4 bases from V and 3 bases from J, with 23 bases in between. Germline CDR1 reads SGDLS; CDR2 reads YYNGEE. The CDR3 covers 17 residues.

The gene calls are TRBV7-3 and TRBJ2-2; D perhaps matches TRBD1 (5 bases). CDR1 SGHTA and CDR2 FQGTGA come from the germline V gene. This CDR3 comprises 13 residues. The germline V and J ends were trimmed by 2 bases and 7 bases, with 8 bases remaining between them. CDR3 in DNA: TGTGCCAGCAGCTTATATAGGGGCGGGGAGCTGTTTTTT. Its protein is CASSLYRGGELFF. Combining the CDR3 with reference TRBV7-3 and TRBJ2-2 gives the whole variable domain GAGVSQTPSNKVTEKGKYVELRCDPISGHTALYWYRQSLGQGPEFLIYFQGTGAADDSGLPNDRFFAVRPEGSVSTLKIQRTERGDSAVYLCASSLYRGGELFFGEGSRLTVL.

The chain links TRBV4-2 to TRBJ1-6, with 12 bases lining up with TRBD1. Looked up from germline, CDR1 is LGHNA and CDR2 is YNFKEQ. This CDR3 has 16 amino acids. V gave up 0 bases and J gave up 10 bases; unmatched junction bases: 4. The CDR3 region has the DNA TGTGCCAGCAGCCAAGATAGGGGACAGGGGGCATCACCCCTCCACTTT. This gives the protein CASSQDRGQGASPLHF.

This chain joins TRBV28 and TRBJ2-7; possibly TRBD2 for D (5 bases). Germline V gives CDR1 MDHEN, CDR2 SYDVKM. V was cut by 9 bases and J by 3 bases, with 6 bases left in between. The CDR3 totals 10 residues. CDR3 sequence reads: CASSDYEQYF. CDR3 DNA sequence: TGTGCCAGTAGCGACTACGAGCAGTACTTC.

The V gene is TRBV11-2, the J gene TRBJ2-1, with 12 bases fitting TRBD2. This CDR3 is 15 amino acids long. Germline loops: CDR1 SGHAT, CDR2 FQNNGV. With 2 bases clipped from V and 15 bases from J, the junction kept 11 bases outside the gene matches. CDR3 nucleotides: TGTGCCAGCAGCTTATTTATCCTAGCGGGAGGGGGTCCGTTCTTC. Protein: CASSLFILAGGGPFF.

The V gene is TRBV28, the J gene TRBJ1-2; D remains unclear. The CDR3 contains 14 residues. In germline, CDR1 is MDHEN, CDR2 SYDVKM. V lost 8 bases and J lost 4, with 17 bases in between. The CDR3 is CASAPLRTSYGYTF. CDR3 in DNA: TGTGCCAGCGCCCCCCTCAGGACGTCCTATGGCTACACCTTC.

The rearrangement links TRBV6-5 to TRBJ1-1, with D perhaps matching TRBD1 (6 bases). V lost 6 bases and J 4 bases, leaving 18 bases between the germline ends. Per germline, CDR1 MNHEY and CDR2 SVGAGI. The CDR3 sequence is 15 residues long. Here the CDR3 DNA reads TGTGCCAGCAGGGGAGGGGGAGTGGAATTCACTGAAGCTTTCTTT. The encoded protein is CASRGGGVEFTEAFF.

V is TRBV7-9 and J is TRBJ2-3; unclear D gene. Trimming took off 1 base at V and 4 bases at J, with 9 bases between the two ends. The CDR3 runs to 14 residues. In germline, CDR1 is SEHNR, CDR2 FQNEAQ (reference sequence). In DNA form, the CDR3 reads TGTGCCAGCAGCTTAGGGCTAGGAGCAGATACGCAGTATTTT. Translated, it gives CASSLGLGADTQYF.

This clone appeared once. The V call is TRBV7-8, the J call TRBJ1-5, with a tentative D call TRBD1 (5 bases). Trimming left V 5 bases short and J 2 bases short, with 16 bases between. The length of the CDR3 is 16 residues. Germline CDR1 reads SGHVS; CDR2 reads FQNEAQ. The CDR3 sequence: CASSRLRGFGNQPQHF. The DNA of the CDR3 is TGTGCCAGCAGCCGACTACGGGGGTTCGGCAATCAGCCCCAGCATTTT.